Presented here are 30 T cell receptor beta chains from one specimen sequenced in a study of blood T cell repertoires in COVID-19. The protocol was immunoSEQ multiplex PCR, while the TCRdb copy is restricted to in-frame clones and leaves out a portion. The table shows hundreds of thousands of clones, with approximately 87% occurring only once. Sequenced: peripheral blood. These receptors all stem from a woman aged 45-60 years who had recovered from COVID-19.

The chain has TRBV6-5 and TRBJ1-3; D is perhaps TRBD1 (5 bases). The germline V gene encodes CDR1 MNHEY and CDR2 SVGAGI. The length of the CDR3 is 15 residues. Trimming took 5 bases from V and 0 from J, leaving 11 bases between them. This chain's CDR3 is CASSIRQSSGNTIYF. CDR3 sequence (DNA): TGTGCCAGCAGTATTAGACAGAGCTCTGGAAACACCATATATTTT.

V is TRBV28 and J is TRBJ1-2; D uncertain. V lost 6 bases, J lost 6 bases, and 11 bases lay in between. The CDR3 is made up of 12 amino acids. The V gene's germline CDR1 is MDHEN and CDR2 SYDVKM. The CDR3 loop reads CASRDLADGYTF. The CDR3 DNA is TGTGCCAGCAGAGACCTGGCGGATGGCTACACCTTC.

V and J are TRBV7-9 and TRBJ2-1, with 7 bases aligning to TRBD2. Germline values: CDR1 SEHNR, CDR2 FQNEAQ (reference sequence). CDR3 length: 17 residues. After removal of 1 base from V and 3 bases from J, the junction contained 9 bases not matched to a gene. In nucleotides, the CDR3 is TGTGCCAGCAGCTTAGTAACGGGAGGCGGCCACTACAATGAGCAGTTCTTC. It is translated as CASSLVTGGGHYNEQFF. Combining the CDR3 with reference TRBV7-9 and TRBJ2-1 gives the whole variable domain DTGVSQNPRHKITKRGQNVTFRCDPISEHNRLYWYRQTLGQGPEFLTYFQNEAQLEKSRLLSDRFSAERPKGSFSTLEIQRTEQGDSAMYLCASSLVTGGGHYNEQFFGPGTRLTVL.

This sequence joins TRBV6-6 and TRBJ2-7; the match to TRBD2 covers 8 bases. Germline V lookup: CDR1 MNHNY, CDR2 SVGAGI (reference sequence). The CDR3 spans 13 residues. The ends lost 5 bases at V and 8 bases at J; junction bases unmatched: 8. The CDR3 here is CASSKGLASQQYF. The CDR3 region has the DNA TGTGCCAGCAGTAAAGGACTAGCTAGTCAGCAGTACTTC.

A remark on this clone: The sample holds other DNA sequences that translate to the same CDR3. The V call is TRBV18, the J call TRBJ2-5; D is unresolved. Trimming took 0 bases from V and 4 from J, leaving 3 bases between them. Germline-derived CDR1 and CDR2 are KGHSH and LQKENI. The CDR3 is 12 amino acids. The chain's CDR3 is CASSPPRETQYF. The CDR3 nucleotides read TGTGCCAGCTCACCACCGAGAGAGACCCAGTACTTC.

The rearrangement joins TRBV19 to TRBJ2-1; tentatively, D is TRBD1 (6 bases). V dropped 1 base and J dropped 10 bases, with 8 bases sitting between them. The germline gives CDR1 LNHDA, CDR2 SQIVND (reference sequence). CDR3 length equals 12 residues. This chain's CDR3 is CASSIAGTEQFF. The CDR3 region has the DNA TGTGCCAGTAGTATAGCCGGGACAGAGCAGTTCTTC.

This chain links TRBV7-9 with TRBJ2-3, with 7 positions matching TRBD1. The CDR3 consists of 14 residues. The germline gives CDR1 SEHNR, CDR2 FQNEAQ (reference sequence). V shed 3 bases and J 5 bases; nucleotides not matched to a gene: 5. CDR3 region: CASSLRGLRDTQYF. The CDR3 region has the DNA TGTGCCAGCAGCTTGAGGGGGCTTCGAGATACGCAGTATTTT.

The CDR3 reads CASSLDQGSDEQFF. Here the CDR3 DNA reads TGTGCCAGCAGCTTGGATCAGGGATCCGATGAGCAGTTCTTC. The gene calls are TRBV5-8 and TRBJ2-1, with D perhaps matching TRBD1 (5 bases). Germline V gene lookup returns CDR1 SGHTS and CDR2 YDEGEE. The CDR3 runs 14 residues. V was trimmed by 0 bases and J by 8 bases, leaving 12 bases between them.

This chain joins TRBV7-3 and TRBJ2-2, with 7 bases aligning to TRBD1. V lost 3 bases, J lost 1 base, and 5 bases stayed unmatched. The germline V gene encodes CDR1 SGHTA and CDR2 FQGTGA. The CDR3 runs 16 residues. The CDR3 here is CASSFAGGLNTGELFF. CDR3 DNA sequence: TGTGCCAGCAGCTTCGCAGGGGGATTGAACACCGGGGAGCTGTTTTTT. Full variable domain (rest looked up from reference TRBV7-3 and TRBJ2-2): GAGVSQTPSNKVTEKGKYVELRCDPISGHTALYWYRQSLGQGPEFLIYFQGTGAADDSGLPNDRFFAVRPEGSVSTLKIQRTERGDSAVYLCASSFAGGLNTGELFFGEGSRLTVL.

The J gene is TRBJ1-1, the V gene TRBV3-1 (or the pseudogene TRBV3-2); 7 bases are a match to TRBD1. Germline-derived CDR1 and CDR2 are LGHDT and YNNKEL (reference sequence). This CDR3 comprises 14 residues. V lost 5 bases and J lost 4; bases outside the gene matches: 7. The CDR3 DNA is TGTGCCAGCAGCAAGCATCAGGGGGGCACTGAAGCTTTCTTT. Translation gives CASSKHQGGTEAFF.

As for this clone: Other DNA sequences within the sample encode an identical CDR3. The V call is TRBV28, the J call TRBJ1-2, with 9 bases fitting TRBD1. This CDR3 contains 14 residues. From germline, CDR1 is MDHEN and CDR2 SYDVKM. Trimming removed 4 bases from V and 4 bases from J; junction bases left unmatched: 4. The CDR3 protein is CASSSGQGVYGYTF. CDR3 coding DNA: TGTGCCAGCAGTTCGGGACAGGGAGTCTATGGCTACACCTTC.

This rearrangement joins TRBV7-3 to TRBJ2-1, with D unresolved. The CDR3 consists of 13 residues. Per germline, CDR1 SGHTA and CDR2 FQGTGA. Trimming stripped 8 bases from V and 9 bases from J, with 17 bases between. CDR3 protein: CASGRPGAGEQFF. CDR3 bases: TGTGCCAGCGGAAGACCAGGTGCAGGTGAGCAGTTCTTC.

The chain combines TRBV28 with TRBJ2-1, with TRBD2 as a possible D gene (6 bases). The germline CDR1 and CDR2 sequences are MDHEN and SYDVKM. Trimming removed 10 bases from V and 5 bases from J, with 9 bases in between. There are 11 residues in the CDR3. This chain's CDR3 is CATLADNEQFF. The CDR3 DNA sequence: TGTGCCACACTAGCAGACAATGAGCAGTTCTTC.

The rearrangement uses TRBV4-1 and TRBJ1-1; no reliable D call. V gave up 1 base and J gave up 0 bases, with 6 bases separating them. The CDR3 length is 14 residues. Germline assignment: CDR1 MGHRA and CDR2 YSYEKL. The CDR3 here is CASSQVTVNTEAFF. The CDR3 coding sequence is TGCGCCAGCAGCCAAGTTACGGTGAACACTGAAGCTTTCTTT.

The chain carries TRBV11-2 and TRBJ2-5; D is undetermined. Germline lookup yields CDR1 SGHAT and CDR2 FQNNGV. V was pared by 6 bases and J by 4 bases, with 6 bases between. This CDR3 contains 11 residues. CDR3 amino acids: CASSYIETQYF. For the CDR3, the DNA is TGTGCCAGCAGTTATATAGAGACCCAGTACTTC.

The genes are TRBV9 and TRBJ1-3, with D perhaps matching TRBD1 (5 bases). The ends were cut back, 0 bases at V and 4 bases at J, with 8 bases in the middle. Germline values: CDR1 SGDLS, CDR2 YYNGEE. The CDR3 is 14 residues long. CDR3 DNA sequence: TGTGCCAGCAGCGTAGCAGGGTCCGGAAACACCATATATTTT. Its translation is CASSVAGSGNTIYF.

The CDR3 sequence: CATTRGQGWNTEAFF. The DNA for the CDR3 is TGTGCCACCACGAGGGGACAGGGGTGGAACACTGAAGCTTTCTTT. This chain connects TRBV28 to TRBJ1-1, with 10 nucleotides matching TRBD1. J gave up 1 base and V 10 bases, and 9 bases lay outside the gene matches. The germline CDR1 and CDR2 sequences are MDHEN and SYDVKM. The length of the CDR3 is 15 residues.

The chain recombines TRBV4-2 with TRBJ1-1, with D possibly matching TRBD1 (5 bases). V gave up 3 bases and J gave up 1 base, with 9 bases separating them. The CDR3 runs 14 residues. Germline V lookup: CDR1 LGHNA, CDR2 YNFKEQ. The CDR3 DNA reads TGTGCCAGCAGCCAGGTGACAGCGAACACTGAAGCTTTCTTT. Translation: CASSQVTANTEAFF.

V gene TRBV30 combines with J gene TRBJ1-1; 7 positions agree with TRBD1. Germline V gene lookup returns CDR1 GTSNPN and CDR2 SVGIG (reference sequence). Trimming removed 5 bases from V and 1 base from J; junction bases left unmatched: 7. The CDR3 covers 14 residues. The CDR3 here is CAWEEGQPNTEAFF. CDR3 nucleotide sequence: TGTGCCTGGGAGGAGGGACAGCCGAACACTGAAGCTTTCTTT.

The chain links TRBV4-1 to TRBJ2-7; TRBD1 might be the D (5 bases). Per germline, CDR1 MGHRA and CDR2 YSYEKL. Trimming removed 5 bases from V and 6 bases from J, with 20 bases in between. The CDR3 totals 15 residues. The CDR3 coding sequence is TGCGCCAGCAGCTCCCACCCCAAGGGGCGAGGCGAGCAGTACTTC. As protein: CASSSHPKGRGEQYF.

The V gene is TRBV7-2, the J gene TRBJ2-3; D unclear. V dropped 2 bases and J dropped 1 base, with 4 bases sitting between them. This CDR3 spans 13 amino acids. Germline-derived CDR1 and CDR2 are SGHTA and FQGNSA. The CDR3 here is CASSLIGTDTQYF. The CDR3 DNA reads TGTGCCAGCAGCTTAATAGGCACAGATACGCAGTATTTT.

The chain links TRBV19 to TRBJ2-7; 10 nucleotides agree with TRBD2. V dropped 3 bases and J dropped 2; count of bases not matched to a gene: 4. This CDR3 has 15 residues. CDR1 is LNHDA and CDR2 is SQIVND in the germline V gene (reference sequence). The CDR3 bases are TGTGCCAGTAGTATCGCTAGCGGGAGTCCCTACGAGCAGTACTTC. This gives the protein CASSIASGSPYEQYF.

The genes are TRBV15 and TRBJ1-5; TRBD1 matches at 9 bases. V was pared by 1 base and J by 5 bases, with 0 bases of the junction left unmatched. Germline CDR1 is LNHNV and CDR2 is YYDKDF (reference sequence). This CDR3 has 14 residues. CDR3 protein: CATSRGDRDQPQHF. The CDR3 region has the DNA TGTGCCACCAGCAGAGGGGACAGGGATCAGCCCCAGCATTTT.

This chain uses TRBV4-3 with TRBJ2-2, with D hard to call. Trimming removed 4 bases from V and 8 bases from J, with 5 bases in between. The germline gives CDR1 LGHNA, CDR2 YSLEER. The CDR3 loop spans 11 amino acids. In DNA form, the CDR3 reads TGCGCCAGCAGCCGTTTAGGGGAGCTGTTTTTT. It codes for CASSRLGELFF.

This chain uses TRBV18 with TRBJ1-4; 8 positions agree with TRBD1. V was pared by 6 bases and J by 8 bases, with 8 bases of the junction left unmatched. Germline V gene data show CDR1 as KGHSH and CDR2 as LQKENI. The CDR3 covers 14 residues. CDR3 protein: CASSPTGDNEKLFF. DNA of the CDR3: TGTGCCAGCTCGCCGACAGGGGACAACGAAAAACTGTTTTTT.

The V and J genes are TRBV14 and TRBJ2-7; possible D gene TRBD1, 6 bases. V was clipped by 4 bases and J by 4 bases, with 17 bases between them. This CDR3 comprises 15 residues. Germline assignment: CDR1 SGHDN and CDR2 FVKESK. In DNA, the CDR3 is TGTGCCAGCAGCCGGGCCCGTTGGGGGCCATACGAGCAGTACTTC. It yields the protein CASSRARWGPYEQYF.

The chain uses TRBV21-1 and TRBJ2-1; the table's D call, TRBD1, was not checked against the DNA. TRBV21-1 is noted as a pseudogene. The CDR3 is 18 residues long. CDR3 sequence: CASSKLITGTDIYNEQFF. For the CDR3, the DNA is TGTGCCAGCAGCAAACTAATAACCGGGACAGACATCTACAATGAGCAGTTCTTC.

The gene calls are TRBV19 and TRBJ2-3; 9 bases fit TRBD1. The CDR3 has 15 residues. Trimming at V came to 3 bases and at J to 4 bases, leaving 5 bases not matched to a gene. Germline values: CDR1 LNHDA, CDR2 SQIVND (reference sequence). The DNA of the CDR3 is TGTGCCAGTAGTATGGGGACAGGGTGGCCAGATACGCAGTATTTT. It is translated as CASSMGTGWPDTQYF. Based on the CDR3 plus reference TRBV19 and TRBJ2-3, the full variable domain is DGGITQSPKYLFRKEGQNVTLSCEQNLNHDAMYWYRQDPGQGLRLIYYSQIVNDFQKGDIAEGYSVSREKKESFPLTVTSAQKNPTAFYLCASSMGTGWPDTQYFGPGTRLTVL.

The chain is built from TRBV6-1 and TRBJ1-5; D is possibly TRBD1 (5 bases). V was pared by 0 bases and J by 9 bases, with 9 bases between. The germline V gene has CDR1 MNHNS and CDR2 SASEGT. This CDR3 has 13 residues. DNA for the CDR3: TGTGCCAGCAGTGAAGCGGGGCACCGGCCCCAGCATTTT. Translating gives CASSEAGHRPQHF.

The CDR3 nucleotides read TGTGCCACCAGCCGAGGAGGGCCAGTATTAAACACTGAAGCTTTCTTT. This sequence encodes CATSRGGPVLNTEAFF. The chain joins TRBV15 to TRBJ1-1, with no clear D. V dropped 5 bases and J dropped 2 bases, with 18 bases sitting between them. In germline, CDR1 is LNHNV, CDR2 YYDKDF (reference sequence). This CDR3 comprises 16 residues.